This record covers a single T cell receptor beta chain. This sample was included in a study of T-cell memory formation after mild COVID-19. Each CDR3 protein is one row after TCRdb ran MiXCR on the 5' RACE reads. This sample has roughly 410,000 distinct CDR3 sequences; more than 20% occur once, and the top ten carry around 8.7%. The trim removed 1 base at V and 1 base at J, leaving 2 bases unmatched. CDR1 and CDR2 from the germline V gene are KGHSH and LQKENI. The CDR3 is 17 residues long. The chain recombines TRBV18 with TRBJ2-1, with 12 bases aligning to TRBD2. This clonotype was sampled from an adult woman who had mild COVID-19 (a few samples of this study predate the infection). Cell type and time point are not known. What was sequenced was PBMCs or a T cell subset sorted from them (not recorded which). The CDR3 reads CASSPQTSGRSYNEQFF. The CDR3 nucleotides are TGTGCCAGCTCACCACAGACTAGCGGGAGATCCTACAATGAGCAGTTCTTC.